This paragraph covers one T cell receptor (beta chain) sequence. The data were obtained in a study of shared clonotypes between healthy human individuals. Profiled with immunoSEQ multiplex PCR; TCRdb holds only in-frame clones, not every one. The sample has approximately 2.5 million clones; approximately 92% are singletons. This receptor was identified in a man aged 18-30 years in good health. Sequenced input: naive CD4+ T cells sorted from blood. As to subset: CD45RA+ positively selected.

This chain's CDR3 is CASSLGGGSNQETQYF. The CDR3 DNA is TGTGCCAGCAGCTTGGGTGGCGGGAGTAATCAAGAGACCCAGTACTTC. The V call is TRBV5-4, the J call TRBJ2-5, with 7 nucleotides matching TRBD2. The J segment lost 2 bases and the V segment lost 0 bases, leaving 7 bases of the junction unmatched. The V gene's germline CDR1 is SGHNT and CDR2 YYREEE (reference sequence). The CDR3 spans 16 residues.